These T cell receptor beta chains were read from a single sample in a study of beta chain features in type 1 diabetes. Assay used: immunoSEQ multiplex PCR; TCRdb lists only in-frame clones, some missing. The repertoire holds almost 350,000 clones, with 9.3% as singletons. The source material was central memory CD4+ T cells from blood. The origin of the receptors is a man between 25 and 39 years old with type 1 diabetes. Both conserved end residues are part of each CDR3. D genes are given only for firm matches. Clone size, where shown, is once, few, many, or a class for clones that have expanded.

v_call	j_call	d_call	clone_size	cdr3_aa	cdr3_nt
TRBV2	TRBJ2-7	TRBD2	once	CASSVPAGVHEQYF	TGTGCCAGCAGTGTGCCAGCGGGGGTCCACGAGCAGTACTTC
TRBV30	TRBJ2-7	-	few	CAWTSTGSYEQYF	TGTGCCTGGACTTCCACAGGATCCTACGAGCAGTACTTC
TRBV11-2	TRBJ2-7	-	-	CASSFTRTGSYEQYF	TGTGCCAGCAGCTTCACGCGGACTGGCTCCTACGAGCAGTACTTC
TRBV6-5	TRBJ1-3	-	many	CASSNRYTIYF	TGTGCCAGCAGCAACCGTTACACCATATATTTT
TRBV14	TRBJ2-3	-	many	CASSFGLRATDTQYF	TGTGCCAGCAGCTTCGGCCTGAGGGCCACAGATACGCAGTATTTT
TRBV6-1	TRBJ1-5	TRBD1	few	CASSRQGRSNQPQHF	TGTGCCAGCAGCCGACAGGGCAGGAGCAATCAGCCCCAGCATTTT
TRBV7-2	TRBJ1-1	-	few	CASSFRTDRGGEAFF	TGTGCCAGCAGCTTCCGGACAGATCGAGGGGGTGAAGCTTTCTTT
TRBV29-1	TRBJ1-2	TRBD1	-	CSVYRGFNYGYTF	TGCAGCGTTTACAGGGGGTTCAACTATGGCTACACCTTC
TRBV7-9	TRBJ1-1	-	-	CASSPRQVERTEAFF	TGTGCCAGCAGCCCACGACAGGTTGAGAGGACTGAAGCTTTCTTT
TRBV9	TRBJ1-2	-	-	CASSVDRNYGYTF	TGTGCCAGCAGCGTAGACAGAAACTATGGCTACACCTTC
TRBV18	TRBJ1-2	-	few	CASSPGPAITIGGYTF	TGTGCCAGCTCACCGGGCCCTGCTATCACCATCGGTGGCTACACCTTC
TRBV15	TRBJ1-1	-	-	CATSRDHWGAAFF	TGTGCCACCAGCAGAGATCACTGGGGGGCGGCTTTCTTT
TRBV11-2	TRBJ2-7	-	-	CASSLDSQPSYEQYF	TGTGCCAGCAGCTTAGATAGCCAGCCTTCCTACGAGCAGTACTTC
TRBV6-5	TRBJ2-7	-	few	CASTPPGSSYEQYF	TGTGCCAGCACCCCCCCCGGGAGCTCCTACGAGCAGTACTTC
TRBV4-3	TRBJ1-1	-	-	CASSQWDRQTEAFF	TGCGCCAGCAGCCAATGGGACCGACAAACTGAAGCTTTCTTT
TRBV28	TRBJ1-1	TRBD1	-	CASSWGQMNTEAFF	TGTGCCAGCAGTTGGGGACAGATGAACACTGAAGCTTTCTTT
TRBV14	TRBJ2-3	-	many	CASGMRGQRTDTQYF	TGTGCCAGCGGAATGCGGGGACAGCGCACAGATACGCAGTATTTT
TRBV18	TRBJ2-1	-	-	CASSPGSAAPNEQFF	TGTGCCAGCTCACCGGGGAGCGCCGCGCCCAATGAGCAGTTCTTC
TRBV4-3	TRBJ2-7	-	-	CASSQDVRGSYEQYF	TGCGCCAGCAGCCAAGACGTCCGCGGCTCCTACGAGCAGTACTTC
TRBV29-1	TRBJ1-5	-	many	CSVAGGGNQPQHF	TGCAGCGTCGCGGGGGGAGGCAATCAGCCCCAGCATTTT
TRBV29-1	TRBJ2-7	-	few	CSVRRTSSHEQYF	TGCAGCGTTCGCAGGACGTCGTCCCACGAGCAGTACTTC
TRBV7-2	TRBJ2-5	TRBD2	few	CASSLVAGGFQETQYF	TGTGCCAGCAGCTTAGTAGCGGGGGGGTTCCAAGAGACCCAGTACTTC
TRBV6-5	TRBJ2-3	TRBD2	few	CASTLAGRTDTQYF	TGTGCCAGCACTCTAGCGGGCCGCACAGATACGCAGTATTTT
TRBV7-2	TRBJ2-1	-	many	CASSLIKGVGEQFF	TGTGCCAGCAGCTTAATTAAAGGGGTCGGGGAGCAGTTCTTC
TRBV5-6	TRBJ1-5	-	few	CASSLKNQPQHF	TGTGCCAGCAGCTTAAAGAATCAGCCCCAGCATTTT
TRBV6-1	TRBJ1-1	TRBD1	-	CASDNRGMNTEAFF	TGTGCCAGCGATAACAGGGGGATGAACACTGAAGCTTTCTTT
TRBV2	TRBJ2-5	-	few	CASREGTLASEAQYF	TGTGCCAGCAGGGAAGGGACTCTGGCATCGGAGGCCCAGTACTTC
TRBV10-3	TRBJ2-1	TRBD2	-	CAISSSGGVYNEQFF	TGTGCCATCAGTTCTAGCGGGGGGGTATACAATGAGCAGTTCTTC
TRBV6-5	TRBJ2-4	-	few	CASTRDTLAKNIQYF	TGTGCCAGCACTCGGGACACGTTAGCCAAAAACATTCAGTACTTC
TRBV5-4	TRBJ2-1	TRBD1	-	CASSLGQGSYNEQFF	TGTGCCAGCAGCTTGGGACAGGGCTCCTACAATGAGCAGTTCTTC
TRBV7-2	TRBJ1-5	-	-	CASSLSQILHSESQPQHF	TGTGCCAGCAGCTTATCACAGATACTCCACTCGGAGAGTCAGCCCCAGCATTTT
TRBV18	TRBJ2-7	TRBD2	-	CASSPARAGGEQYF	TGTGCCAGCTCACCCGCAAGGGCGGGGGGAGAGCAGTACTTC
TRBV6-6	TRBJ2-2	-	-	CASSYSGDRELFF	TGTGCCAGCAGTTACTCGGGGGACCGGGAGCTGTTTTTT
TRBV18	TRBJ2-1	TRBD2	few	CASSPPQAGGGNEQFF	TGTGCCAGCTCACCTCCCCAAGCGGGGGGCGGCAATGAGCAGTTCTTC
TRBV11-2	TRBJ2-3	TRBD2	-	CASRSSGGPTDTQYF	TGTGCCAGCAGGTCGAGCGGGGGGCCCACAGATACGCAGTATTTT
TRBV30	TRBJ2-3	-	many	CAWRWSDTQYF	TGTGCCTGGAGGTGGTCAGATACGCAGTATTTT
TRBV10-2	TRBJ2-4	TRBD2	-	CASSESVTPTSGGKNIQYF	TGCGCCAGCAGTGAGTCCGTGACGCCGACTAGCGGGGGAAAAAACATTCAGTACTTC
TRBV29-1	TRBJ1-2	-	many	CSVDGLDARGYTF	TGCAGCGTTGATGGTTTAGATGCCCGAGGCTACACCTTC
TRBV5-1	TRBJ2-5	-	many	CASSVSQGNPSETQYF	TGCGCCAGCAGCGTTTCTCAGGGGAACCCCTCAGAGACCCAGTACTTC
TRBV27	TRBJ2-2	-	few	CASSPASNTGELFF	TGTGCCAGCAGTCCGGCCTCAAACACCGGGGAGCTGTTTTTT
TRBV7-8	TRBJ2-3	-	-	CASSSGLGTDTQYF	TGTGCCAGCAGCTCCGGGTTGGGCACAGATACGCAGTATTTT
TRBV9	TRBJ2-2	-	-	CASSVVVGPTGELFF	TGTGCCAGCAGCGTAGTCGTGGGGCCCACCGGGGAGCTGTTTTTT
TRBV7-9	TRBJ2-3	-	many	CASIQAQLNTQYF	TGTGCCAGCATCCAGGCACAGCTGAATACGCAGTATTTT
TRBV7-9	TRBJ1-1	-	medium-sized	CASTSWSTEAFF	TGTGCCAGCACCTCCTGGAGTACTGAAGCTTTCTTT
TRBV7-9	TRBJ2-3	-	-	CASSPQGQGTDTQYF	TGTGCCAGCAGCCCCCAGGGCCAGGGCACAGATACGCAGTATTTT
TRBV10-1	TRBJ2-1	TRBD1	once	CASSDVTGGGEQFF	TGCGCCAGCAGTGATGTGACAGGGGGTGGTGAGCAGTTCTTC
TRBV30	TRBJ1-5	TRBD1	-	CAWDRGQNQPQHF	TGTGCCTGGGACAGGGGGCAGAATCAGCCCCAGCATTTT
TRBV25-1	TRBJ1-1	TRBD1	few	CASIRGGASTEAFF	TGTGCCAGCATCCGAGGGGGCGCAAGCACTGAAGCTTTCTTT
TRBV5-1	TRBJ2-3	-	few	CASSDPRTDTQYF	TGCGCCAGCAGCGACCCACGCACAGATACGCAGTATTTT
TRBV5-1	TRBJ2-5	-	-	CASSEGNEETQYF	TGCGCCAGCAGCGAGGGGAACGAAGAGACCCAGTACTTC
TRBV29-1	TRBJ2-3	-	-	CSVEVGGTDTQYF	TGCAGCGTTGAAGTGGGCGGCACAGATACGCAGTATTTT
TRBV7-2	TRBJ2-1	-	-	CASSLVAAAHNEQFF	TGTGCCAGCAGCCTAGTGGCGGCCGCTCACAATGAGCAGTTCTTC
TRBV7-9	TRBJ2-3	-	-	CASSLAQGGTDTQYF	TGTGCCAGCAGCTTAGCGCAGGGAGGCACAGATACGCAGTATTTT
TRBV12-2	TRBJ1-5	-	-	CASRFLCNQPQHF	TGTGCAAGTCGCTTTCTATGCAATCAGCCCCAGCATTTT
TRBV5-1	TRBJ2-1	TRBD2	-	CASSILAGGLDNEQFF	TGCGCCAGCAGCATACTAGCGGGGGGGCTAGACAATGAGCAGTTCTTC
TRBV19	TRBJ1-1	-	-	CASSSRENTEAFF	TGTGCCAGTAGTTCCAGGGAGAACACTGAAGCTTTCTTT
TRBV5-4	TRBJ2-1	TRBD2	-	CASSSHERTSGGYNEQFF	TGCGCCAGCAGCTCGCACGAAAGGACTAGCGGGGGATACAATGAGCAGTTCTTC